Listed here are 17 T cell receptor beta chains from one sample, sequenced in a study of T-cell memory formation after mild COVID-19 (dated by TCRdb to about 2021). Library creation used 5' RACE. The listed sequencing device is Illumina NovaSeq 6000. TCRdb reprocessed the public reads (quality trimming at Q25 with fastp, clone calling with MiXCR) and kept in-frame beta chains. Each entry is one CDR3 protein sequence, shown with its most common DNA and genes. The sample table records 450,000 to 700,000 distinct CDR3 sequences; roughly 17% of these occur just once. The ten top clones hold approximately 12% of the sample. Sequenced: PBMCs or a T cell subset sorted from them (not recorded which). These receptors were collected from an adult woman who had mild COVID-19 (a few samples of this study predate the infection). The sample titles of this study are shuffled in the database, so cell type and time point are left out; the donor was told from shared clones.

The V call is TRBV15, the J call TRBJ2-2; maybe TRBD1 (5 bases). V lost 0 bases, J lost 1 base, and 9 bases lay in between. CDR3 length: 16 residues. Germline loops: CDR1 LNHNV, CDR2 YYDKDF (reference sequence). The CDR3 nucleotides read TGTGCCACCAGCAGAGATCTGCAGGGGAACACCGGGGAGCTGTTTTTT. This codes for CATSRDLQGNTGELFF.

This clonotype was seen more than once but under ten times. The V gene is TRBV5-5, the J gene TRBJ1-2; 11 bases align to TRBD1. Germline V gene sequence: CDR1 SGHKS, CDR2 YYEKEE (reference sequence). The CDR3 runs to 15 residues. Unmatched junction bases numbered 4, after V lost 0 bases and J lost 6 bases. The CDR3 reads CASSLDGQGANGYTF. CDR3 bases: TGTGCCAGCAGCTTGGACGGACAGGGGGCGAATGGCTACACCTTC.

This clonotype was observed a handful of times. The J gene is TRBJ2-5, the V gene TRBV12-3 or TRBV12-4; 7 bases line up with TRBD2. J lost 4 bases, V lost 3 bases, and 2 bases had no gene match. CDR3 length equals 13 residues. The chain's CDR3 is CASSFASGETQYF. Here the CDR3 DNA reads TGTGCCAGCAGTTTTGCTAGCGGAGAGACCCAGTACTTC.

The sample holds a few counts of this clonotype. V and J are TRBV6-6 and TRBJ2-7; 9 bases match TRBD1. The CDR3 contains 13 residues. CDR1 and CDR2 (germline): MNHNY, SVGAGI (reference sequence). V shed 10 bases, J shed 4 bases, and the junction held 8 bases outside the gene matches. CDR3 in DNA: TGTGCCACCTCGGGACAGGGTAATTACGAGCAGTACTTC. It encodes CATSGQGNYEQYF.

This clonotype appeared a few times. The chain combines TRBV24-1 with TRBJ1-2; TRBD1 aligns across 10 bases. This CDR3 spans 19 amino acids. The V segment lost 1 base and the J segment 2 bases; nucleotides outside the gene matches: 12. The germline V gene encodes CDR1 KGHDR and CDR2 SFDVKD. The CDR3 region is CATSDFSRDRGDLNYGYTF. For the CDR3, the DNA is TGTGCCACCAGTGATTTCTCCCGGGACAGGGGTGATTTAAACTATGGCTACACCTTC.

The CDR3 DNA follows: TGTGCCAGCAGCTCCTGGAGCGGAGGCCATGAGCAGTTCTTC. Protein product: CASSSWSGGHEQFF. The chain uses TRBV12-3 or TRBV12-4 and TRBJ2-1; tentatively, D is TRBD2 (5 bases). V was trimmed by 6 bases and J by 8 bases, leaving 17 bases between them. The CDR3 covers 14 residues.

The chain employs TRBV7-2 and TRBJ2-5, with 12 nucleotides matching TRBD2. Trimming took 1 base from V and 10 from J; bases not matched to a gene: 10. Germline V CDR1 and CDR2: SGHTA, FQGNSA. This CDR3 contains 16 residues. The chain's CDR3 is CASSLGWLAGGPYQYF. CDR3 coding DNA: TGTGCCAGCAGCTTAGGGTGGCTAGCGGGAGGGCCGTACCAGTACTTC.

This clonotype has a handful of counts. This sequence joins TRBV18 and TRBJ2-5; 7 positions agree with TRBD1. Germline lookup yields CDR1 KGHSH and CDR2 LQKENI. The CDR3 totals 14 residues. V lost 2 bases and J lost 3; bases outside the gene matches: 3. This CDR3 reads CASSPGTVKETQYF. Written as DNA, the CDR3 is TGTGCCAGCTCACCAGGGACAGTAAAAGAGACCCAGTACTTC.

The chain carries TRBV7-2 and TRBJ2-5, with TRBD1 matching 8 bases. With V trimmed by 3 bases and J by 5 bases, 5 bases remained unmatched. The germline CDR1 and CDR2 sequences are SGHTA and FQGNSA. The CDR3 spans 14 residues. In nucleotides, the CDR3 is TGTGCCAGCAGCTTCAACAGGGGGATGGAGACCCAGTACTTC. Translated: CASSFNRGMETQYF.

This clonotype was recorded a few times. This rearrangement joins TRBV19 to TRBJ1-6; weak D call: TRBD1 (6 bases). The germline gives CDR1 LNHDA, CDR2 SQIVND (reference sequence). This CDR3 spans 14 amino acids. Trimming stripped 3 bases from V and 8 bases from J, with 11 bases between. The CDR3, as DNA: TGTGCCAGTAGTATGCAGGGGACCTATTCACCCCTCCACTTT. Translating gives CASSMQGTYSPLHF. Drawing the rest from reference TRBV19 and TRBJ1-6, the complete variable domain is DGGITQSPKYLFRKEGQNVTLSCEQNLNHDAMYWYRQDPGQGLRLIYYSQIVNDFQKGDIAEGYSVSREKKESFPLTVTSAQKNPTAFYLCASSMQGTYSPLHFGNGTRLTVT.

The chain recombines TRBV12-3 or TRBV12-4 with TRBJ1-1; D is uncertain. There are 15 residues in the CDR3. V lost 5 bases, J lost 5 bases, and 18 bases lay in between. The CDR3 here is CASSPLSPPGTEAFF. Written as DNA, the CDR3 is TGTGCCAGCAGTCCTTTAAGCCCCCCCGGGACTGAAGCTTTCTTT.

This clonotype was detected a few times. The chain uses TRBV5-1 and TRBJ2-7; 13 bases fit TRBD2. The CDR3 loop spans 17 amino acids. J was trimmed by 6 bases and V by 0 bases; bases with no gene match: 9. From germline, CDR1 is SGHRS and CDR2 YFSETQ. In DNA, the CDR3 is TGCGCCAGCAGCTTGGGCCGGACTAGCGGGAGTGCTGGCGAGCAGTACTTC. It encodes CASSLGRTSGSAGEQYF. Variable domain in full (rest from reference TRBV5-1 and TRBJ2-7): KAGVTQTPRYLIKTRGQQVTLSCSPISGHRSVSWYQQTPGQGLQFLFEYFSETQRNKGNFPGRFSGRQFSNSRSEMNVSTLELGDSALYLCASSLGRTSGSAGEQYFGPGTRLTVT.

In its sample, this clonotype was seen a few times. In DNA form, the CDR3 reads TGTGCCAGCAGTTACGGGGGGACAGGGACCGATGAGCAGTTCTTC. Protein product: CASSYGGTGTDEQFF. The chain employs TRBV6-5 and TRBJ2-1; 9 positions agree with TRBD1. With 2 bases clipped from V and 8 bases from J, the junction kept 7 bases outside the gene matches. The germline V gene encodes CDR1 MNHEY and CDR2 SVGAGI. The CDR3 is 15 amino acids.

This clonotype occurred a few times. V is TRBV7-8 and J is TRBJ1-2; D is ambiguous. Germline V gives CDR1 SGHVS, CDR2 FQNEAQ. The CDR3 consists of 12 residues. Trimming removed 2 bases from V and 7 bases from J, with 8 bases in between. The DNA of the CDR3 is TGTGCCAGCAGCTTACGGCTCGGTGGCTACACCTTC. Its translation is CASSLRLGGYTF.

At least ten counts were recorded for this clonotype. The gene calls are TRBV7-2 and TRBJ2-7; 8 nucleotides match TRBD1. Germline CDR1 reads SGHTA; CDR2 reads FQGNSA. The CDR3 sequence is 15 residues long. Trimming cost V 3 bases and J 2 bases; bases outside gene matches: 6. This CDR3 reads CASSLDRVTTYEQYF. CDR3 in DNA: TGTGCCAGCAGCTTGGACAGGGTAACAACCTACGAGCAGTACTTC.

The chain uses TRBV20-1 and TRBJ1-2; tentative D call: TRBD1 (5 bases). The V and J ends lost 7 bases and 5 bases respectively, with 17 bases between them. Germline lookup yields CDR1 DFQATT and CDR2 SNEGSKA (reference sequence). The CDR3 has 13 amino acids. The CDR3 region has the DNA TGCAGTGTCGGGAGGGGCGCGGGGTATGGCTACACCTTC. Amino acids: CSVGRGAGYGYTF.

As DNA, the CDR3 is TGTGCCATCAGTGAAAGGGACTTAACCTACGAGCAGTACTTC. It yields the protein CAISERDLTYEQYF. The chain combines TRBV10-3 with TRBJ2-7, with D tentatively TRBD2 (6 bases). The germline V gene has CDR1 ENHRY and CDR2 SYGVKD. V was shortened by 3 bases and J by 2 bases, with 11 bases between the two germline ends. CDR3 length: 14 residues.